A single sample is the source of the 3 T cell receptor beta chains below, sequenced in a study of cytomegalovirus exposure and HLA in healthy donors. Primers included in the PCR were 60 Vbeta and 13 Jbeta primers. Assay: immunoSEQ multiplex PCR; the TCRdb copy retains only in-frame clones and omits some. This repertoire shows approximately 130,000 clones, about 80% found once; its top ten account for around 3.6%. Sequencing was carried out using PBMCs. Every receptor here comes from a man under 40 in good health and CMV-seronegative.

The CDR3 nucleotides are TGCGCCAGCAGCCCGGGGGAAAGCAATCAGCCCCAGCATTTT. Its translation is CASSPGESNQPQHF. J is TRBJ1-5 and V is TRBV5-1; D might be TRBD1 (5 bases). The CDR3 length is 14 residues. The V gene lost 4 bases and the J gene lost 1 base, with 9 bases spanning the gap. From germline, CDR1 is SGHRS and CDR2 YFSETQ.

The CDR3 nucleotides read TGCGCCAGCAGGGGTAGCGGGGCCCAAGAGACCCAGTACTTC. Protein product: CASRGSGAQETQYF. This sequence joins TRBV5-1 and TRBJ2-5, with 8 nucleotides matching TRBD2. The J segment lost 1 base and the V segment lost 5 bases, leaving 4 bases of the junction unmatched. The CDR3 extends over 14 amino acids. The germline V gene encodes CDR1 SGHRS and CDR2 YFSETQ.

The chain uses TRBV30 and TRBJ1-1; D is ambiguous. With 0 bases removed from V and 1 base from J, the gap between germline ends came to 12 bases. The CDR3 length is 15 residues. Germline V CDR1 and CDR2: GTSNPN, SVGIG (reference sequence). The CDR3 loop reads CAWSVRGQRNTEAFF. CDR3 nucleotide sequence: TGTGCCTGGAGTGTACGCGGGCAGCGGAACACTGAAGCTTTCTTT.